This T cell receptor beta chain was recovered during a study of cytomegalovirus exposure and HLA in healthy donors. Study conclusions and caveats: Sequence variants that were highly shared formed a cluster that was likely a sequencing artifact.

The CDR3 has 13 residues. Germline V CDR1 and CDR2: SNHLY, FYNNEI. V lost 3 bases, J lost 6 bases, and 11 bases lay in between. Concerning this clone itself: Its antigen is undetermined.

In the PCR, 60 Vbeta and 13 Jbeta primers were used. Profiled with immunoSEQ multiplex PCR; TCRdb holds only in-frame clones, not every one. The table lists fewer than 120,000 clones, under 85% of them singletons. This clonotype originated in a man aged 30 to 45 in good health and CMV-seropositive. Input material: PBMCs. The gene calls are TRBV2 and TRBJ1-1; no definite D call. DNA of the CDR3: TGTGCCAGCAGTGACTTACTGGAGCCTGAAGCTTTCTTT. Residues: CASSDLLEPEAFF.